This is a list of T cell receptor beta chains from one sample in a study of blood T cell repertoires in COVID-19. Using immunoSEQ multiplex PCR, the repertoire was profiled, and TCRdb retains in-frame clones only, with some absent. The sample has approximately 190,000 clones, 70% to 90% seen once. Specimen: peripheral blood. The receptor set was obtained from a man in his sixties with active or convalescent COVID-19. CDR3s include the opening cysteine and the closing phenylalanine or tryptophan. A D gene is named only where the DNA matches it firmly. For some rows the clone size is stated as once, few or many, or as a class when expanded; others skip it.

j_gene: TRBJ2-1; d_gene: .; abundance: once; v_gene: TRBV4-1; CDR3aa: CASSQDRRGEQFF; CDR3nt: TGCGCCAGCAGCCAAGATCGACGGGGGGAGCAGTTCTTC
j_gene: TRBJ1-2; d_gene: TRBD1; abundance: once; v_gene: TRBV24-1; CDR3aa: CATSDPGQAYGYTF; CDR3nt: TGTGCCACCAGTGACCCGGGACAGGCATATGGCTACACCTTC
j_gene: TRBJ1-2; d_gene: .; abundance: .; v_gene: TRBV2; CDR3aa: CASGSEGWGYGYTF; CDR3nt: TGTGCCAGCGGATCAGAGGGCTGGGGCTATGGCTACACCTTC
j_gene: TRBJ1-2; d_gene: .; abundance: .; v_gene: TRBV7-9; CDR3aa: CASSLAGQEQGYTF; CDR3nt: TGTGCCAGCAGCTTAGCGGGGCAGGAACAGGGCTACACCTTC
j_gene: TRBJ1-2; d_gene: .; abundance: .; v_gene: TRBV6-4; CDR3aa: CASSDYGQGYTF; CDR3nt: TGTGCCAGCAGTGACTATGGACAGGGCTACACCTTC
j_gene: TRBJ1-2; d_gene: .; abundance: once; v_gene: TRBV10-3; CDR3aa: CATADSGYGYTF; CDR3nt: TGTGCCACCGCTGACAGTGGCTATGGCTACACCTTC
j_gene: TRBJ1-2; d_gene: .; abundance: .; v_gene: TRBV10-3; CDR3aa: CAISEIYNYGYTF; CDR3nt: TGTGCCATCAGTGAGATCTACAACTATGGCTACACCTTC
j_gene: TRBJ1-6; d_gene: TRBD1; abundance: .; v_gene: TRBV7-9; CDR3aa: CASSSRGQKNSPLHF; CDR3nt: TGTGCCAGCAGTTCGAGGGGGCAAAAGAATTCACCCCTCCACTTT
j_gene: TRBJ2-1; d_gene: TRBD2; abundance: .; v_gene: TRBV7-3; CDR3aa: CASSLRAASGNEQFF; CDR3nt: TGTGCCAGCAGCTTAAGAGCGGCTAGCGGGAATGAGCAGTTCTTC
j_gene: TRBJ2-2; d_gene: TRBD2; abundance: .; v_gene: TRBV6-5; CDR3aa: CASTRGGQNTGELFF; CDR3nt: TGTGCCAGCACCCGGGGGGGACAGAACACCGGGGAGCTGTTTTTT
j_gene: TRBJ1-1; d_gene: .; abundance: .; v_gene: TRBV27; CDR3aa: CASSLSPSTEAFF; CDR3nt: TGTGCCAGCAGTTTAAGCCCGTCCACTGAAGCTTTCTTT
j_gene: TRBJ2-7; d_gene: TRBD2; abundance: few; v_gene: TRBV3-1/TRBV3-2; CDR3aa: CASSQGGGAVYEQYF; CDR3nt: TGTGCCAGCAGCCAAGGCGGGGGGGCCGTCTACGAGCAGTACTTC
j_gene: TRBJ2-5; d_gene: TRBD2; abundance: .; v_gene: TRBV18; CDR3aa: CASSPPGLGGQETQYF; CDR3nt: TGTGCCAGCTCACCACCGGGACTAGGGGGACAAGAGACCCAGTACTTC
j_gene: TRBJ2-7; d_gene: TRBD1; abundance: once; v_gene: TRBV12-3/TRBV12-4; CDR3aa: CASRQTGGGEQYF; CDR3nt: TGTGCCAGCAGGCAGACAGGGGGCGGGGAGCAGTACTTC
j_gene: TRBJ1-6; d_gene: TRBD1; abundance: .; v_gene: TRBV19; CDR3aa: CASTPDRLGGSPLHF; CDR3nt: TGTGCCAGTACCCCGGACAGGTTAGGGGGTTCACCCCTCCACTTT
j_gene: TRBJ1-6; d_gene: TRBD1; abundance: .; v_gene: TRBV30; CDR3aa: CAWSQQGLGSPLHF; CDR3nt: TGTGCCTGGAGTCAACAGGGGTTAGGTTCACCCCTCCACTTT
j_gene: TRBJ2-5; d_gene: TRBD2; abundance: .; v_gene: TRBV9; CDR3aa: CASSVGTSGGVETQYF; CDR3nt: TGTGCCAGCAGCGTGGGGACTAGCGGGGGTGTGGAGACCCAGTACTTC
j_gene: TRBJ1-6; d_gene: .; abundance: .; v_gene: TRBV6-1; CDR3aa: CASSDGQSYNSPLHF; CDR3nt: TGTGCCAGCAGTGATGGACAGAGCTATAATTCACCCCTCCACTTT
j_gene: TRBJ2-2; d_gene: TRBD1; abundance: .; v_gene: TRBV3-1/TRBV3-2; CDR3aa: CASRNRQGFNTGELFF; CDR3nt: TGTGCCAGCAGAAATCGACAGGGGTTTAACACCGGGGAGCTGTTTTTT
j_gene: TRBJ1-5; d_gene: TRBD1; abundance: .; v_gene: TRBV7-9; CDR3aa: CASSLTGENNQPQHF; CDR3nt: TGTGCCAGCAGCTTAACAGGGGAGAACAATCAGCCCCAGCATTTT
j_gene: TRBJ2-3; d_gene: TRBD1; abundance: .; v_gene: TRBV7-9; CDR3aa: CASTSTGGLDTQYF; CDR3nt: TGTGCCAGCACCTCTACAGGGGGGTTGGATACGCAGTATTTT
j_gene: TRBJ2-4; d_gene: TRBD2; abundance: .; v_gene: TRBV11-2; CDR3aa: CASSLVAPGGSGKNIQYF; CDR3nt: TGTGCCAGCAGCTTAGTAGCGCCGGGGGGTTCGGGCAAAAACATTCAGTACTTC
j_gene: TRBJ1-6; d_gene: .; abundance: .; v_gene: TRBV12-3/TRBV12-4; CDR3aa: CASSFGRGFHF; CDR3nt: TGTGCCAGCAGTTTCGGCAGGGGATTCCACTTT
j_gene: TRBJ1-5; d_gene: TRBD1; abundance: .; v_gene: TRBV2; CDR3aa: CASRPGGGSPQPQHF; CDR3nt: TGTGCCAGCAGGCCTGGAGGGGGCAGCCCTCAGCCCCAGCATTTT